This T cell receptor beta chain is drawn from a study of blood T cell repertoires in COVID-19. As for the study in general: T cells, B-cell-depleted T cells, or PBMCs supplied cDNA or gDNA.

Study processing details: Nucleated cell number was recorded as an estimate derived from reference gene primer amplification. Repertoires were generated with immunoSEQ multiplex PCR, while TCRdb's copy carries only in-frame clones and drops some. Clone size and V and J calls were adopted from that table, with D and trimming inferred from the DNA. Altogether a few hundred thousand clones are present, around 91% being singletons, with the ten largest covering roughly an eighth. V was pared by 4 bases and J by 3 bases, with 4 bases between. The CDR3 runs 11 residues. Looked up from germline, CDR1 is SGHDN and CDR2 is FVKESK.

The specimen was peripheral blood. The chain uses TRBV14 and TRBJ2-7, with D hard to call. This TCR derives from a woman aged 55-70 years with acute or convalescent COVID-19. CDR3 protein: CASSLYYEQYF. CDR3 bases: TGTGCCAGCAGCCTATACTACGAGCAGTACTTC.